This is a list of T cell receptor beta chains from one sample in a study of spatial heterogeneity in lung cancer. A single record per CDR3 protein comes from TCRdb applying MiXCR to the 5' RACE reads. This sample has about 90,000 distinct CDR3 sequences; roughly 10% occur once, and the top ten carry less than 9%. The sample consisted of PBMCs, taken at surgery. The receptors were gathered from a male donor with early-stage non-small cell lung cancer. CDR3s include the opening cysteine and the closing phenylalanine or tryptophan. Fields, in order: D gene, J gene, V gene, clone size, CDR3 DNA, CDR3 protein. A D gene is named only where the DNA matches it firmly. Where a row states a size, it is once, few, many or the class of an expanded clone; other rows omit it.

d_call: NA
j_call: TRBJ2-3
v_call: TRBV19
clone_size: few
cdr3_nt: TGTGCCAGTAGTATGGATTTCACAGATACGCAGTATTTT
cdr3_aa: CASSMDFTDTQYF

d_call: TRBD2
j_call: TRBJ2-1
v_call: TRBV7-3
clone_size: few
cdr3_nt: TGTGCCAGCAGCTCCCGAGCGGGGAGAAACAATGAGCAGTTCTTC
cdr3_aa: CASSSRAGRNNEQFF

d_call: TRBD1
j_call: TRBJ1-3
v_call: TRBV28
clone_size: NA
cdr3_nt: TGTGCCAGCAGGGGCGGGACAGCCCCTGGAAACACCATATATTTT
cdr3_aa: CASRGGTAPGNTIYF

d_call: NA
j_call: TRBJ1-1
v_call: TRBV10-3
clone_size: NA
cdr3_nt: TGTGCCATCGGAAGCAGGGAAAACACTGAAGCTTTCTTT
cdr3_aa: CAIGSRENTEAFF

d_call: TRBD2
j_call: TRBJ2-5
v_call: TRBV7-2
clone_size: many
cdr3_nt: TGTGCCAGCAGCTTATACCCCCCGACTAGCGGCCAAGAGACCCAGTACTTC
cdr3_aa: CASSLYPPTSGQETQYF

d_call: TRBD2
j_call: TRBJ2-1
v_call: TRBV20-1
clone_size: many
cdr3_nt: TGCAGTGCTAGAGATCCAGCGGGGGGCTCCTACAATGAGCAGTTCTTC
cdr3_aa: CSARDPAGGSYNEQFF

d_call: NA
j_call: TRBJ2-3
v_call: TRBV3-1
clone_size: NA
cdr3_nt: TGTGCCAGCAGCGAACCACGGGGTAATAGTCCAGATACGCAGTATTTT
cdr3_aa: CASSEPRGNSPDTQYF

d_call: NA
j_call: TRBJ1-3
v_call: TRBV12-3/TRBV12-4
clone_size: many
cdr3_nt: TGTGCCAGCAGTACCTCAGGGGAATGGGGAAACACCATATATTTT
cdr3_aa: CASSTSGEWGNTIYF

d_call: TRBD2
j_call: TRBJ2-1
v_call: TRBV28
clone_size: few
cdr3_nt: TGTGCCAGCAGGCTACGGACTAGCGGGAATGAGCAGTTCTTC
cdr3_aa: CASRLRTSGNEQFF

d_call: TRBD2
j_call: TRBJ2-3
v_call: TRBV3-1
clone_size: NA
cdr3_nt: TGTGCCAGCAGCCAAGGCCTTCCCTATGGCGGGAGAAGGGCAGATACGCAGTATTTT
cdr3_aa: CASSQGLPYGGRRADTQYF

d_call: NA
j_call: TRBJ1-5
v_call: TRBV2
clone_size: NA
cdr3_nt: TGTGCCAGCAGTGAACAGCACAATCAGCCCCAGCATTTT
cdr3_aa: CASSEQHNQPQHF

d_call: TRBD1
j_call: TRBJ2-5
v_call: TRBV9
clone_size: few
cdr3_nt: TGTGCCAGCAGCGTAGAGGGACAGGGGAAAGAGACCCAGTACTTC
cdr3_aa: CASSVEGQGKETQYF

d_call: NA
j_call: TRBJ1-4
v_call: TRBV10-3
clone_size: many
cdr3_nt: TGTGCCACCAACGGGGACATAAATGAAAAACTGTTTTTT
cdr3_aa: CATNGDINEKLFF

d_call: NA
j_call: TRBJ1-2
v_call: TRBV11-1
clone_size: many
cdr3_nt: TGTGCCAGCAGTCCCGACCCGACAGGACGTTATGGCTACACCTTC
cdr3_aa: CASSPDPTGRYGYTF

d_call: TRBD1
j_call: TRBJ2-7
v_call: TRBV30
clone_size: few
cdr3_nt: TGTGCCTGGAGTACCGGGACAGGGACGGTCGAGCAGTACTTC
cdr3_aa: CAWSTGTGTVEQYF

d_call: TRBD1
j_call: TRBJ1-1
v_call: TRBV29-1
clone_size: few
cdr3_nt: TGCAGCATATGCCGACAGGGAAACACTGAAGCTTTCTTT
cdr3_aa: CSICRQGNTEAFF

d_call: NA
j_call: TRBJ2-7
v_call: TRBV28
clone_size: NA
cdr3_nt: TGTGCCAGCAGAGGACACCCCGCCTACGAGCAGTACTTC
cdr3_aa: CASRGHPAYEQYF

d_call: NA
j_call: TRBJ2-5
v_call: TRBV7-2
clone_size: few
cdr3_nt: TGTGCCAGCACCGGTACCGGACGTCGGGGGGAGACCCAGTACTTC
cdr3_aa: CASTGTGRRGETQYF

d_call: NA
j_call: TRBJ1-1
v_call: TRBV29-1
clone_size: many
cdr3_nt: TGCAGCGCCTTTCAGGGGTTGAACACTGAAGCTTTCTTT
cdr3_aa: CSAFQGLNTEAFF

d_call: TRBD2
j_call: TRBJ2-3
v_call: TRBV20-1
clone_size: few
cdr3_nt: TGCAGTGCTAGAGATGGCAGCGGGGGGGATACGCAGTATTTT
cdr3_aa: CSARDGSGGDTQYF